This T cell receptor (beta chain) appears in the sequencing data of a study of neoadjuvant nivolumab and ipilimumab in lung cancer. Germline CDR1 and CDR2: SNHLY and FYNNEI. The CDR3 has 10 residues. Trimming shortened V by 4 bases and J by 6 bases, and 4 bases separated the two germline ends. Assay: immunoSEQ multiplex PCR; the TCRdb copy retains only in-frame clones and omits some. The sample shows roughly 4,500 clones, around 67% of them seen only once. The chain joins TRBV2 to TRBJ2-7; no reliable D call. The source was tumor tissue, collected after neoadjuvant nivolumab, alone or with ipilimumab, at or shortly before surgery. The sequence came from an adult with non-small cell lung cancer. The CDR3, as DNA: TGTGCCAGCAGTGCGGTCGAGCAGTACTTC. Encoded protein: CASSAVEQYF.